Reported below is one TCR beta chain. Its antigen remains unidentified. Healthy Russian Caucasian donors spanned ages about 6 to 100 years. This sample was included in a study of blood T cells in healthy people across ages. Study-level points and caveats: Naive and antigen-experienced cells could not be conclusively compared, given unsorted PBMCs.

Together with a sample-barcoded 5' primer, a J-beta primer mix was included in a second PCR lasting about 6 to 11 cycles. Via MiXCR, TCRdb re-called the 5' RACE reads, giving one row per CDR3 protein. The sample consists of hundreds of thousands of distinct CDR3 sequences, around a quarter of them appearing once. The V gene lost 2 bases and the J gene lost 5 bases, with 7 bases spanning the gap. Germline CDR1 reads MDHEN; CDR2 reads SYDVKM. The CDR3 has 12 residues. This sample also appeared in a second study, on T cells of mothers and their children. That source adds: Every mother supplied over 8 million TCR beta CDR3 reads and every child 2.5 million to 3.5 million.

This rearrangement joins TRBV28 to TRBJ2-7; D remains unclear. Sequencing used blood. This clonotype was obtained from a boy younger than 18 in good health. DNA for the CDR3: TGTGCCAGCAGTTTAAGTCTCCACGAGCAGTACTTC. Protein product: CASSLSLHEQYF.